A single sample is the source of the 9 T cell receptor beta chains below, sequenced in a study of T cells in Graves' hyperthyroidism and ophthalmopathy. TCR beta CDR3 region amplification was performed from RNA transcripts. HTBI primers were used for first-round RT-PCR of the TCR CDR3. MiXCR was run by TCRdb on the multiplex PCR reads, yielding one entry per CDR3 protein. The table lists hundreds of thousands of distinct CDR3 sequences, roughly 17% of them singletons. Sequenced: blood. The receptor source for this set is a woman aged 18-29 years with Graves' hyperthyroidism.

This chain connects TRBV12-5 to TRBJ1-5; D gene uncertain. Trimming cost V 5 bases and J 2 bases, with 16 bases left between them. Germline CDR1 is LGHNT and CDR2 is FRNRAP. CDR3 length equals 16 residues. CDR3 nucleotide sequence: TGTGCTAGTGGTCCGGACGTGAGCTGGGGCAATCAGCCCCAGCATTTT. Encoded protein: CASGPDVSWGNQPQHF.

Comments on this clonotype: A clone one base away is much larger, so this may be a read error. V usage is TRBV3-1 and J usage is TRBJ2-7; 12 bases are a match to TRBD2. V was pared by 5 bases and J by 9 bases, with 5 bases of the junction left unmatched. CDR1 is LGHDT and CDR2 is YNNKEL in the germline V gene (reference sequence). The CDR3 runs 13 residues. The CDR3 here is CASSTLLAGGQYF. The CDR3 DNA follows: TGTGCCAGCAGCACGCTACTAGCGGGAGGGCAGTACTTC.

This clonotype was detected ten times or more. The V and J genes are TRBV6-5 and TRBJ2-7, with D unclear. This CDR3 is built from 14 residues. V was shortened by 0 bases and J by 0 bases, with 6 bases between the two germline ends. Looked up from germline, CDR1 is MNHEY and CDR2 is SVGAGI. The CDR3 loop reads CASSYSAASYEQYF. As DNA, the CDR3 is TGTGCCAGCAGTTACTCGGCAGCCTCCTACGAGCAGTACTTC.

This clonotype was counted a few times. The chain is built from TRBV6-4 and TRBJ2-1; 7 nucleotides agree with TRBD1. The V and J ends lost 4 bases and 3 bases, in that order; junction bases with no gene match: 6. This CDR3 comprises 15 residues. Per the germline V gene, CDR1 is MRHNA and CDR2 is SNTAGT. This CDR3 is CASSARDRDYNEQFF. The CDR3 DNA reads TGTGCCAGCAGTGCCCGGGACAGAGACTACAATGAGCAGTTCTTC.

Points on this clonotype: Germline and junction disagree at one end, which may indicate a read error. V is TRBV9 and J is TRBJ2-1; D is possibly TRBD2 (6 bases). This CDR3 contains 18 residues. Germline V gene data show CDR1 as SGDLS and CDR2 as YYNGEE. CDR3 residues: CASSVAAGLASSWNEPFF. CDR3 DNA sequence: TGTGCCAGCAGCGTAGCTGCCGGGCTAGCGTCATCGTGGAATGAGCCGTTCTTC.

With regard to this clonotype: A much more abundant neighbour one base away suggests this may be a read error. V and J are TRBV7-3 and TRBJ2-3; the match to TRBD1 covers 7 bases. The germline CDR1 and CDR2 sequences are SGHTA and FQGTGA. The CDR3 runs to 14 residues. CDR3 DNA: TGTGCCAGCAGCCGAGGAACGGGGACAGATGCGCAGTATTTT. Its translation: CASSRGTGTDAQYF.

This clonotype was observed many times. The chain links TRBV27 to TRBJ2-7; 7 bases are shared with TRBD2. In germline, CDR1 is MNHEY, CDR2 SMNVEV (reference sequence). The J segment lost 1 base and the V segment lost 2 bases, leaving 2 bases of the junction unmatched. The CDR3 is 14 amino acids. The CDR3 nucleotides are TGTGCCAGCAGTTTAAGACTAGCTTCCTACGAGCAGTACTTC. The encoded protein is CASSLRLASYEQYF.

About this clonotype: A read error may be the cause here, since a much bigger clone is one base away. The chain links TRBV12-3 or TRBV12-4 to TRBJ1-2; D is possibly TRBD1 (5 bases). CDR3 length: 14 amino acids. DNA for the CDR3: TGTACCAGCAGCCTACTCGGACATTACTATGGCTACACCTTC. Translation gives CTSSLLGHYYGYTF.

The CDR3 sequence is CATSSGAATDTQYF. CDR3 nucleotides: TGTGCCACCAGCAGCGGAGCGGCTACAGATACGCAGTATTTT. This chain links TRBV15 with TRBJ2-3; a possible D gene is TRBD2 (5 bases). V was trimmed by 3 bases and J by 3 bases, leaving 10 bases between them. The CDR3 contains 14 residues. The V gene's germline CDR1 is LNHNV and CDR2 YYDKDF (reference sequence).